The 18 T cell receptor beta chains given below trace back to one sample, sequenced in a study of blood T cell repertoires in COVID-19 (TCRdb year 2020). Libraries came from the immunoSEQ multiplex PCR assay. In its TCRdb copy, this immuneACCESS table keeps in-frame sequences only and misses some clones. Where compared with another copy, unresolved V genes explain less than half of these, and the others have no known cause. The sample yields 130,000 to 150,000 clones; over 85% were counted once. Of the sample, roughly 1.6% falls within the top ten clones. The sequencing sample was made of peripheral blood. Source of these receptors: a human donor in a cohort sampled during active COVID-19.

V is TRBV11-2 and J is TRBJ2-3; 7 nucleotides match TRBD1. The V and J ends lost 5 bases and 9 bases, in that order; junction bases with no gene match: 14. The length of the CDR3 is 15 residues. Germline V gene sequence: CDR1 SGHAT, CDR2 FQNNGV. The CDR3 nucleotides read TGTGCCAGCAGCGAACTGACAGGGCTCGGGGAAACGCAGTATTTT. Translation gives CASSELTGLGETQYF.

The genes are TRBV12-3 or TRBV12-4 and TRBJ2-2, with a possible D match to TRBD1 (6 bases). Between the trimmed V and J ends, which lost 10 bases and 0 bases, there was a span of 9 bases. This CDR3 comprises 13 residues. CDR3 in DNA: TGTGCCATGGGACATTCGAACACCGGGGAGCTGTTTTTT. Protein sequence: CAMGHSNTGELFF.

The CDR3 protein is CASRSTGAGANVLTF. The DNA of the CDR3 is TGTGCCAGTAGGAGCACAGGGGCTGGGGCCAACGTCCTGACTTTC. The V call is TRBV19, the J call TRBJ2-6; 7 bases agree with TRBD1. V dropped 6 bases and J dropped 2; count of bases not matched to a gene: 4. Germline V lookup: CDR1 LNHDA, CDR2 SQIVND (reference sequence). The CDR3 extends over 15 amino acids.

V gene TRBV3-1 (or the pseudogene TRBV3-2) combines with J gene TRBJ1-2; tentatively, D is TRBD1 (6 bases). CDR1 LGHDT and CDR2 YNNKEL come from the germline V gene (reference sequence). The CDR3 contains 15 residues. V lost 4 bases and J 2 bases, leaving 14 bases between the germline ends. CDR3 DNA sequence: TGTGCCAGCAGCCGCTCCGGGACACAGAACTATGGCTACACCTTC. It translates to CASSRSGTQNYGYTF.

The chain has TRBV29-1 and TRBJ2-5; D is uncertain. Per germline, CDR1 SQVTM and CDR2 ANQGSEA. With 4 bases removed from V and 3 bases from J, the gap between germline ends came to 6 bases. The CDR3 contains 11 residues. The CDR3 protein is CSVGPEETQYF. CDR3 bases: TGCAGCGTTGGGCCCGAAGAGACCCAGTACTTC. The entire variable domain, with the rest obtained from reference TRBV29-1 and TRBJ2-5, is as follows: SAVISQKPSRDICQRGTSLTIQCQVDSQVTMMFWYRQQPGQSLTLIATANQGSEATYESGFVIDKFPISRPNLTFSTLTVSNMSPEDSSIYLCSVGPEETQYFGPGTRLLVL.

V gene TRBV5-1 combines with J gene TRBJ2-5, with TRBD2 identical over 14 bases. V lost 0 bases, J lost 4 bases, and 2 bases stayed unmatched. Looked up from germline, CDR1 is SGHRS and CDR2 is YFSETQ. The CDR3 extends over 16 amino acids. The DNA for the CDR3 is TGCGCCAGCAGCTTGGTGACTAGCGGGGGGGCAGAGACCCAGTACTTC. This sequence encodes CASSLVTSGGAETQYF.

V gene TRBV10-1 combines with J gene TRBJ2-7; 9 bases align to TRBD1. J gave up 7 bases and V 11 bases, and 9 bases lay outside the gene matches. Per the germline V gene, CDR1 is WNHNN and CDR2 is SYGVQD (reference sequence). This CDR3 has 12 amino acids. This CDR3 reads CAAPGQGGEQYF. The CDR3 DNA is TGCGCCGCACCGGGACAGGGCGGAGAGCAGTACTTC.

The chain joins TRBV13 to TRBJ2-5; the match to TRBD1 covers 9 bases. The CDR3 is 17 residues long. From germline, CDR1 is PRHDT and CDR2 FYEKMQ (reference sequence). V was clipped by 2 bases and J by 4 bases; unmatched bases: 11. Written as DNA, the CDR3 is TGTGCCAGCAGCTTAAGGGGACAGGGAAGGAGGGGAGAGACCCAGTACTTC. Its translation: CASSLRGQGRRGETQYF.

J is TRBJ2-1 and V is TRBV27; the D gene is possibly TRBD1 (5 bases). Per the germline V gene, CDR1 is MNHEY and CDR2 is SMNVEV (reference sequence). V shed 2 bases and J shed 10 bases, with 9 bases lying between them. The CDR3 has 12 amino acids. CDR3 loop: CASSLGAGEQFF. CDR3 DNA: TGTGCCAGCAGTTTAGGGGCAGGAGAGCAGTTCTTC.

V is TRBV4-1 and J is TRBJ2-6; TRBD1 agrees at 8 bases. The CDR3 length is 16 residues. After removal of 4 bases from V and 4 bases from J, the junction contained 6 bases not matched to a gene. CDR1 and CDR2 from the germline V gene are MGHRA and YSYEKL. Here the CDR3 DNA reads TGCGCCAGCAGCCGCCGGACAGGGACCGGGGCCAACGTCCTGACTTTC. Translating gives CASSRRTGTGANVLTF.

The chain carries TRBV30 and TRBJ2-7, with 9 bases lining up with TRBD1. CDR3 length: 15 amino acids. Germline V gene data show CDR1 as GTSNPN and CDR2 as SVGIG (reference sequence). V lost 2 bases to trimming and J lost 2 bases; unmatched junction nucleotides: 7. Here the CDR3 reads CAWSSYRDRAYEQYF. The CDR3 DNA reads as TGTGCCTGGAGTTCCTACCGGGACAGGGCCTACGAGCAGTACTTC.

The V and J genes are TRBV3-1 (or the pseudogene TRBV3-2) and TRBJ1-1; 9 positions match TRBD1. The V gene end was trimmed by 1 base and the J gene end by 3 bases; junction bases not matched to a gene: 3. The CDR3 has 15 residues. CDR1 and CDR2 from the germline V gene are LGHDT and YNNKEL (reference sequence). Written as DNA, the CDR3 is TGTGCCAGCAGCCAAGGAGACAGGGGGTACACTGAAGCTTTCTTT. The encoded protein is CASSQGDRGYTEAFF.

This chain uses TRBV6-5 with TRBJ1-2; a possible D gene is TRBD1 (6 bases). There are 12 residues in the CDR3. The V gene lost 5 bases and the J gene lost 7 bases, with 11 bases spanning the gap. Germline V gene sequence: CDR1 MNHEY, CDR2 SVGAGI. The CDR3 sequence is CASSTQGSGYTF. In DNA form, the CDR3 reads TGTGCCAGCAGTACCCAGGGGTCTGGCTACACCTTC.

The chain carries TRBV6-2 or TRBV6-3 and TRBJ2-3; 9 nucleotides match TRBD2. The V segment lost 0 bases and the J segment 4 bases; nucleotides outside the gene matches: 5. Germline loops: CDR1 MNHEY, CDR2 SVGEGT. The CDR3 is 16 amino acids. DNA of the CDR3: TGTGCCAGCAGTTACTCTGGCGGGGGGGGGCCAGATACGCAGTATTTT. As protein: CASSYSGGGGPDTQYF.

The chain employs TRBV6-6 and TRBJ2-1; 7 bases fit TRBD1. This CDR3 has 14 amino acids. V was pared by 7 bases and J by 7 bases, with 10 bases of the junction left unmatched. Germline-derived CDR1 and CDR2 are MNHNY and SVGAGI (reference sequence). The CDR3 nucleotides are TGTGCCAGCACCAACGTGGCCAGGGGGAATGAGCAGTTCTTC. As protein: CASTNVARGNEQFF.

In nucleotides, the CDR3 is TGTGCCAGCAGTCCAGACACCGTTGATGGCTACACCTTC. This sequence encodes CASSPDTVDGYTF. The chain is built from TRBV6-5 and TRBJ1-2; D gene uncertain. From germline, CDR1 is MNHEY and CDR2 SVGAGI. The CDR3 is made up of 13 amino acids. V lost 5 bases and J lost 6, with 13 bases in between.

The rearrangement links TRBV5-4 to TRBJ2-3; 11 bases fit TRBD1. CDR3 length: 15 amino acids. V lost 4 bases to trimming and J lost 2 bases; unmatched junction nucleotides: 3. Germline CDR1 and CDR2: SGHNT and YYREEE (reference sequence). The CDR3 DNA reads as TGTGCCAGCAGCCCTGGACAGGGGGCCACAGATACGCAGTATTTT. This translates into CASSPGQGATDTQYF.

This clone was found once. The chain couples TRBV14 to TRBJ2-7; 8 positions agree with TRBD2. Germline assignment: CDR1 SGHDN and CDR2 FVKESK. Germline trimming cut 4 bases from V and 5 bases from J; bases unmatched to any gene: 1. The CDR3 loop spans 12 amino acids. The CDR3 loop is CASSRGLDEQYF. The CDR3 DNA reads as TGTGCCAGCAGCCGGGGACTAGACGAGCAGTACTTC.